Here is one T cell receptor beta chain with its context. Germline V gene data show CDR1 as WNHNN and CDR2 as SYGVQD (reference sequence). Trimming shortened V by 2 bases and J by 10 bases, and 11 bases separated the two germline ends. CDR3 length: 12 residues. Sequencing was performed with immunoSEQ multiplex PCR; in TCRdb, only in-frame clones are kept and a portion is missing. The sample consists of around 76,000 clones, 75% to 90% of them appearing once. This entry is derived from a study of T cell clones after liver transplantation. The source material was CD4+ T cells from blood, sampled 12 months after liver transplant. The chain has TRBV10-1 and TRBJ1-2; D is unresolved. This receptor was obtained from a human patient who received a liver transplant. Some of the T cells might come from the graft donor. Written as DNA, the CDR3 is TGCGCCAGCAGTGAGGACCTCCGACTCTACACCTTC. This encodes CASSEDLRLYTF.